The 4 T cell receptor beta chains below all came from one sample that was sequenced in a study of blood T cell repertoires in COVID-19. Profiling relied on immunoSEQ multiplex PCR, and the TCRdb table lists in-frame clones only, not all of them. The table lists fewer than 120,000 clones, 72% of them singletons, with under 10% in the top ten. The material sequenced was peripheral blood. The receptors were sampled from a woman aged 55-75 years with acute or convalescent COVID-19.

V gene TRBV5-1 combines with J gene TRBJ1-2; D is unclear. This CDR3 is built from 13 residues. CDR1 and CDR2 from the germline V gene are SGHRS and YFSETQ. V was pared by 4 bases and J by 0 bases, with 7 bases between. The CDR3 here is CASSRESNYGYTF. The CDR3 DNA follows: TGCGCCAGCAGCCGGGAGTCTAACTATGGCTACACCTTC.

The V and J genes are TRBV5-1 and TRBJ2-7; D is perhaps TRBD1 (5 bases). CDR3 length: 13 residues. Germline V gives CDR1 SGHRS, CDR2 YFSETQ. V lost 1 base and J 2 bases, leaving 7 bases between the germline ends. CDR3: CASSLSGPYEQYF. CDR3 DNA: TGCGCCAGCAGCTTGTCAGGGCCCTACGAGCAGTACTTC.

V and J are TRBV7-2 and TRBJ2-7; possible D gene TRBD2, 7 bases. The CDR3 runs to 14 residues. In germline, CDR1 is SGHTA, CDR2 FQGNSA. V was shortened by 3 bases and J by 3 bases, with 12 bases between the two germline ends. CDR3 DNA: TGTGCCAGCAGCTTGGGGGGGACACGCTACGAGCAGTACTTC. This encodes CASSLGGTRYEQYF. Looking up the rest from reference TRBV7-2 and TRBJ2-7 gives the full variable domain: GAGVSQSPSNKVTEKGKDVELRCDPISGHTALYWYRQSLGQGLEFLIYFQGNSAPDKSGLPSDRFSAERTGGSVSTLTIQRTQQEDSAVYLCASSLGGTRYEQYFGPGTRLTVT.

In its sample, this clone was seen a few times. The chain joins TRBV14 to TRBJ2-5; 7 bases are shared with TRBD1. The germline V gene encodes CDR1 SGHDN and CDR2 FVKESK. The trim removed 3 bases at V and 7 bases at J, leaving 8 bases unmatched. The CDR3 consists of 14 residues. The CDR3 DNA follows: TGTGCCAGCAGCCAGACAGGGCTGGCCGCGACCCAGTACTTC. Residues: CASSQTGLAATQYF.